These T cell receptor beta chains were read from a single sample in a study of blood T cell repertoires in COVID-19. Sequencing was performed with immunoSEQ multiplex PCR; in TCRdb, only in-frame clones are kept and a portion is missing. Among some 62,000 clones listed, less than 85% were seen once. The sample comprised peripheral blood. These receptors all come from a man in his 60s with acute or convalescent COVID-19. Both conserved end residues are part of each CDR3. D genes are given only for firm matches. Size is omitted from some rows. Given values are once, few, many or a class for expanded clones.

V gene,clone size,D gene,J gene,CDR3 DNA,CDR3 protein
TRBV15,.,.,TRBJ2-2,TGTGCCACCAGCAGAGAACGGGACACCGGGGAGCTGTTTTTT,CATSRERDTGELFF
TRBV5-4,.,TRBD2,TRBJ2-1,TGTGCCAGCAGCTTGATCGGGAGGGGACCCCTCAATGAGCAGTTCTTC,CASSLIGRGPLNEQFF
TRBV11-2,.,TRBD2,TRBJ2-1,TGTGCCAGCAGCTCTCTGGGACTAGCGGAGGACTCCTACAATGAGCAGTTCTTC,CASSSLGLAEDSYNEQFF
TRBV30,.,TRBD2,TRBJ2-2,TGTGCCTGGAGTAATCCCACCGGGAGGGCCGGGAACACCGGGGAGCTGTTTTTT,CAWSNPTGRAGNTGELFF
TRBV30,few,.,TRBJ1-2,TGTGCCTGGAGTGTACTCCCAGGGGATGGCTACACCTTC,CAWSVLPGDGYTF
TRBV4-3,.,.,TRBJ2-4,TGCGCCAGCAGCCAATTTGCTTCGGGCAAAAACATTCAGTACTTC,CASSQFASGKNIQYF
TRBV30,.,TRBD2,TRBJ2-3,TGTGCCTGGAGTCGGGGGGGTACAGATACGCAGTATTTT,CAWSRGGTDTQYF
TRBV28,.,.,TRBJ2-2,TGTGCCAGCAGTTTTACTCGAACGAACACCGGGGAGCTGTTTTTT,CASSFTRTNTGELFF
TRBV6-5,.,TRBD1,TRBJ2-3,TGTGCCAGCAGAGCGACAGGGGCCGGCACAGATACGCAGTATTTT,CASRATGAGTDTQYF
TRBV11-3,.,TRBD1,TRBJ2-5,TGTGCCAGCAGCTTAAGGGGACAGGTTTGGGAGACCCAGTACTTC,CASSLRGQVWETQYF
TRBV28,.,.,TRBJ1-1,TGTGCCAGCTATGTTGGGGATGACAGGCTGAACACTGAAGCTTTCTTT,CASYVGDDRLNTEAFF
TRBV28,.,.,TRBJ2-1,TGTGCCAGCAGTTTATGGAGTGGTGAGCAGTTCTTC,CASSLWSGEQFF
TRBV15,.,.,TRBJ1-2,TGTGCCACCAGCGGGCAACTTAACTATGGCTACACCTTC,CATSGQLNYGYTF
TRBV5-6,.,.,TRBJ2-7,TGTGCCAGCAGCCTGCCCGCGCCCGCCTACGAGCAGTACTTC,CASSLPAPAYEQYF
TRBV2,.,TRBD2,TRBJ2-1,TGTGCCAGCAGTCAGGGACTAGCGGGTATCTACAATGAGCAGTTCTTC,CASSQGLAGIYNEQFF
TRBV2,.,.,TRBJ2-3,TGTGCCAGCAGTGAGCGGGATTACTCTAGCACAGATACGCAGTATTTT,CASSERDYSSTDTQYF
TRBV7-9,once,.,TRBJ1-1,TGTGCCAGCAGCTTAGCCTCGGGACATGGGGAAGCTTTCTTT,CASSLASGHGEAFF
TRBV6-5,.,TRBD1,TRBJ2-7,TGTGCCAGCAGTTCCGCTGGGACAGGGCTCTCCTACGAGCAGTACTTC,CASSSAGTGLSYEQYF
TRBV6-5,once,.,TRBJ2-5,TGTGCCAGCAGTCCTCGGTACACTAAAGAGACCCAGTACTTC,CASSPRYTKETQYF
TRBV7-9,.,TRBD1,TRBJ2-7,TGTGCCAGCAGACCGGGACAGGGGGCGTTCTACGAGCAGTACTTC,CASRPGQGAFYEQYF
TRBV30,few,.,TRBJ2-7,TGTGCCTGGGGCAGGGATGAATACGAGCAGTACTTC,CAWGRDEYEQYF
TRBV5-1,.,TRBD1,TRBJ1-1,TGCGCCAGCAGCTTGCTCACAGGGGCGCACACTGAAGCTTTCTTT,CASSLLTGAHTEAFF
TRBV5-4,.,.,TRBJ2-5,TGTGCCAGCAGCTTGGGACAGCAAGAGACCCAGTACTTC,CASSLGQQETQYF
TRBV3-1/TRBV3-2,few,TRBD2,TRBJ2-5,TGTGCCAGCAGCCAAGCGAATCCCCTAGGCGGGAGGGAGTACTTC,CASSQANPLGGREYF
TRBV9,few,TRBD2,TRBJ2-1,TGTGCCAGCAGCGTAGCTGCGGGAGCTGGAAATGAGCAGTTCTTC,CASSVAAGAGNEQFF
TRBV7-9,.,.,TRBJ2-1,TGTGCCAGCAAACGGGACTCCTACAATGAGCAGTTCTTC,CASKRDSYNEQFF
TRBV6-5,.,.,TRBJ1-1,TGTGCCAGCTCGTGGGGGCGAACCCCGGTGGAAGCTTTCTTT,CASSWGRTPVEAFF